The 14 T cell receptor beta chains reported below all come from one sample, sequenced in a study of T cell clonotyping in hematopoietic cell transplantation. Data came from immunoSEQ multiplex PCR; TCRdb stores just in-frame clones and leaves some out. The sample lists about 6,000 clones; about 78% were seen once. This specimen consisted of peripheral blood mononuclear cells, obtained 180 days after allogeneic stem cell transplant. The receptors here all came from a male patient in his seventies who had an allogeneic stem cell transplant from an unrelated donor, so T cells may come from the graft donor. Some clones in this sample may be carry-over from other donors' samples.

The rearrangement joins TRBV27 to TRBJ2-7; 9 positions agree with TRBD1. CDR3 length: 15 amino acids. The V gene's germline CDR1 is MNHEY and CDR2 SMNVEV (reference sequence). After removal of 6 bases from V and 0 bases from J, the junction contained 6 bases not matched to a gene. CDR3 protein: CASRAPGQGSYEQYF. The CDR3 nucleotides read TGTGCCAGCAGAGCGCCGGGACAGGGCTCCTACGAGCAGTACTTC.

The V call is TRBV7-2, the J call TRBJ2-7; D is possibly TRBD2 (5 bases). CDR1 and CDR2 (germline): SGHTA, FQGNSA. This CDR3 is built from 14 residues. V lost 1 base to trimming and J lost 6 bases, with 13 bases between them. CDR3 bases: TGTGCCAGCAGCTTAGTGGTTAGCGTAGGCGAGCAGTACTTC. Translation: CASSLVVSVGEQYF.

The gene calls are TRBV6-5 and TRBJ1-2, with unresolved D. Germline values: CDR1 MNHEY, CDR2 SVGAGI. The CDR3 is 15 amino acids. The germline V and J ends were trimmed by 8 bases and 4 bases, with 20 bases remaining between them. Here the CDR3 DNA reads TGTGCCAGCTCCGAGGGCATGGCTTTCACCTATGGCTACACCTTC. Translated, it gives CASSEGMAFTYGYTF.

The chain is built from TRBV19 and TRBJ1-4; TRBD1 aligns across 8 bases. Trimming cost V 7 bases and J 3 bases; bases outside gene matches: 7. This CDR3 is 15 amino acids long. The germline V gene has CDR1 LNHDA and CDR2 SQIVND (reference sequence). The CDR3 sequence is CASTRRTGSNEKLFF. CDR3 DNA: TGTGCCAGTACCCGCCGGACAGGGTCTAATGAAAAACTGTTTTTT.

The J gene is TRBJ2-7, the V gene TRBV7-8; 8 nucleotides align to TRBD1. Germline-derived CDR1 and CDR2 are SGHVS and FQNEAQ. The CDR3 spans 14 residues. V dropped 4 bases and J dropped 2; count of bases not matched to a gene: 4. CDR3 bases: TGTGCCAGCAGCTCTAGACAGGGGACCTACGAGCAGTACTTC. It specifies CASSSRQGTYEQYF.

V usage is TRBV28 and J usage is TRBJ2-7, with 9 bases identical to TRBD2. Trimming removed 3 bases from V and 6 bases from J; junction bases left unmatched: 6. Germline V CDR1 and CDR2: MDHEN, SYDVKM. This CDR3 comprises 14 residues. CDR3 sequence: CASSFAGGRVEQYF. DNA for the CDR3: TGTGCCAGCAGTTTTGCGGGGGGGCGGGTCGAGCAGTACTTC.

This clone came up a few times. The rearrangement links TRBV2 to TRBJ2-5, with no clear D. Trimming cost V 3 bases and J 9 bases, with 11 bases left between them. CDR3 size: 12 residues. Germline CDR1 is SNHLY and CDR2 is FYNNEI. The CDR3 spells CASSELVAPQYF. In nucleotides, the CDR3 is TGTGCCAGCAGTGAGTTGGTCGCGCCCCAGTACTTC.

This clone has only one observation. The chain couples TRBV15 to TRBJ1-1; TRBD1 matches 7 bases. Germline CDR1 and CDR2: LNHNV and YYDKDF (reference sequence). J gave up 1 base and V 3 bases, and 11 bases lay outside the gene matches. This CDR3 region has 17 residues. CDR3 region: CATSSLMTTGANTEAFF. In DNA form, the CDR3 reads TGTGCCACCAGCAGCCTAATGACCACAGGGGCGAACACTGAAGCTTTCTTT.

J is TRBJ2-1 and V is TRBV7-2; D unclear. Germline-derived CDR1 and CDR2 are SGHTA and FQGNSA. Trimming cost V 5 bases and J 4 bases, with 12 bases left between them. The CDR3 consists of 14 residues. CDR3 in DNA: TGTGCCAGCAGCCCAAACCCACCATACAATGAGCAGTTCTTC. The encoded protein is CASSPNPPYNEQFF.

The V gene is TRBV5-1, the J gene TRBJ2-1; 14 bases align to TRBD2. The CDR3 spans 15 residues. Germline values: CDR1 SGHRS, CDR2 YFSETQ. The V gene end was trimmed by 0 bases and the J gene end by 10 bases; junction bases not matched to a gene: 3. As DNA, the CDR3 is TGCGCCAGCAGCTTGGGACTAGCGGGAGGGCAAGAGCAGTTCTTC. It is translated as CASSLGLAGGQEQFF.

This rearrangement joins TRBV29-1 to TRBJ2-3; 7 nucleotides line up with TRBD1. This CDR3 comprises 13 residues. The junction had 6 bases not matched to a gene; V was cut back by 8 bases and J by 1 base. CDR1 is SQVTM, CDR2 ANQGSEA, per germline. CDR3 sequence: CSTTGQGTDTQYF. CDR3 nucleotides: TGCAGCACAACTGGACAGGGCACAGATACGCAGTATTTT.

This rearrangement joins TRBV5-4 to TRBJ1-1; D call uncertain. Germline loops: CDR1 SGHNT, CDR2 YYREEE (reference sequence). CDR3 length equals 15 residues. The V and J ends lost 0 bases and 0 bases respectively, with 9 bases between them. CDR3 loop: CASSLAPGMNTEAFF. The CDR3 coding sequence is TGTGCCAGCAGCTTGGCTCCGGGAATGAACACTGAAGCTTTCTTT.

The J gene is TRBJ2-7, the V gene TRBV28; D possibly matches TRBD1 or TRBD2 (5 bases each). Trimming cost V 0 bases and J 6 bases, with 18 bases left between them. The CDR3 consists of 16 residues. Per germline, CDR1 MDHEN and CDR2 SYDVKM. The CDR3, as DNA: TGTGCCAGCAGTTTATGGGGAGACAGATACCTCGCCGAGCAGTACTTC. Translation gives CASSLWGDRYLAEQYF.

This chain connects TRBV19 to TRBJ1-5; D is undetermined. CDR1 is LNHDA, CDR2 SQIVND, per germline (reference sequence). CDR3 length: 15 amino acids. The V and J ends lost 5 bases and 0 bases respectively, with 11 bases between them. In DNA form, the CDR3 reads TGTGCCAGTAGTGCCAGTCTTTATAGCAATCAGCCCCAGCATTTT. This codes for CASSASLYSNQPQHF.